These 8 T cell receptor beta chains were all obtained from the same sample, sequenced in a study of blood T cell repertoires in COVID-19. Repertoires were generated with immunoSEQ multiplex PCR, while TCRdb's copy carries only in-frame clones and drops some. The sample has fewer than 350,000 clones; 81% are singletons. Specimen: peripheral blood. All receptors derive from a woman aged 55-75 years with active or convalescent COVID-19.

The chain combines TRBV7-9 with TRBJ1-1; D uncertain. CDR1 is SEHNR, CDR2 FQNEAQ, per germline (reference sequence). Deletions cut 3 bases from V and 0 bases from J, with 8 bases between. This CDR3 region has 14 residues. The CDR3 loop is CASSFLRVNTEAFF. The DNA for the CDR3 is TGTGCCAGCAGCTTTCTCCGGGTGAACACTGAAGCTTTCTTT.

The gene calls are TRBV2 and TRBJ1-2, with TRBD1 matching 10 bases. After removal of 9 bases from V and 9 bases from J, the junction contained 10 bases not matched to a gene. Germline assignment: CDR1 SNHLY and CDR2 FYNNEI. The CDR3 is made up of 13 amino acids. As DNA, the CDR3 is TGTGCCAGTAGACAGGGGGCGTCGGATCGCTACACCTTC. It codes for CASRQGASDRYTF.

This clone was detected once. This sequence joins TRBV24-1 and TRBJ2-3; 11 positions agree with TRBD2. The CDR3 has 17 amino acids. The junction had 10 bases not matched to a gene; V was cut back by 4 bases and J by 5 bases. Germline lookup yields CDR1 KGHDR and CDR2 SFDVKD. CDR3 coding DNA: TGTGCCACCAGTGACCGAGGTAGCGGGGGGGCCCGAGATACGCAGTATTTT. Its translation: CATSDRGSGGARDTQYF.

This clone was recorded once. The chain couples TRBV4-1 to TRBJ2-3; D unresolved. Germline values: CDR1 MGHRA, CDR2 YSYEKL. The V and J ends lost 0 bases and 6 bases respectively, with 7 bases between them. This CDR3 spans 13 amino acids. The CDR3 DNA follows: TGCGCCAGCAGCCAAGATTCAGTGGATACGCAGTATTTT. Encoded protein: CASSQDSVDTQYF.

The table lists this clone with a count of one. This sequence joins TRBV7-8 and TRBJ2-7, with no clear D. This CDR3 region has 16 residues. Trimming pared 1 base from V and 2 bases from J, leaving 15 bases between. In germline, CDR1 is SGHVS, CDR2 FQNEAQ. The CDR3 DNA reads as TGTGCCAGCAGCTTAGACGCTCACAGCCAGACCTACGAGCAGTACTTC. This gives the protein CASSLDAHSQTYEQYF.

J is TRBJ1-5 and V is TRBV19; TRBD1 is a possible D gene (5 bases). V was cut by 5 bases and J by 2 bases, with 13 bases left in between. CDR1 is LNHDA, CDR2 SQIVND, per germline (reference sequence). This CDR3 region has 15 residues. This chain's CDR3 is CASSASTGGNQPQHF. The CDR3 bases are TGTGCCAGTAGTGCGTCGACGGGGGGCAATCAGCCCCAGCATTTT.

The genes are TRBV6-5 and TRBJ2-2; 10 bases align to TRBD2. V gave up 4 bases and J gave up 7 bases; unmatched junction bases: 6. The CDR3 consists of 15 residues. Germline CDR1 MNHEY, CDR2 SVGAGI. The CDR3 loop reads CASSFPSGGIGELFF. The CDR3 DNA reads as TGTGCCAGCAGTTTCCCTAGCGGGGGCATCGGGGAGCTGTTTTTT.

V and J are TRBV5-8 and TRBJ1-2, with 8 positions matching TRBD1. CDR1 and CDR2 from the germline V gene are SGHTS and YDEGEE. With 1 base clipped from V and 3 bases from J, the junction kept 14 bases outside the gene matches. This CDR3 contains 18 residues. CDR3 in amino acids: CASSLSTIRTGSDYGYTF. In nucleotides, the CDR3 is TGTGCCAGCAGCTTGTCTACGATTCGGACAGGGTCGGACTATGGCTACACCTTC. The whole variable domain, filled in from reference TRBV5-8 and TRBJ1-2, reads EAGVTQSPTHLIKTRGQQATLRCSPISGHTSVYWYQQALGLGLQFLLWYDEGEERNRGNFPPRFSGRQFPNYSSELNVNALELEDSALYLCASSLSTIRTGSDYGYTFGSGTRLTVV.